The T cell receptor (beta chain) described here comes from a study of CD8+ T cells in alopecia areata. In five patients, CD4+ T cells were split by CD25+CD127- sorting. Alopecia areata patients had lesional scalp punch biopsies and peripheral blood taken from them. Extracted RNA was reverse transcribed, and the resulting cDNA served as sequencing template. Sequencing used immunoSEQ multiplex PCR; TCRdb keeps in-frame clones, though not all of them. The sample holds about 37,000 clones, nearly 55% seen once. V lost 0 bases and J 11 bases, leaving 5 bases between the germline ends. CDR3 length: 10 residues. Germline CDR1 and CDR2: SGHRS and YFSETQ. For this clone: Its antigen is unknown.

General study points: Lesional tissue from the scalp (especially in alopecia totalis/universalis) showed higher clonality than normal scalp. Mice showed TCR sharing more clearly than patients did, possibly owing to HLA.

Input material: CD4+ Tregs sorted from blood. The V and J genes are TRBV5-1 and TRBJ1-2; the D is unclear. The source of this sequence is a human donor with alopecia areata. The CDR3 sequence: CASSLGWYTF. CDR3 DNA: TGCGCCAGCAGCTTGGGATGGTACACCTTC.